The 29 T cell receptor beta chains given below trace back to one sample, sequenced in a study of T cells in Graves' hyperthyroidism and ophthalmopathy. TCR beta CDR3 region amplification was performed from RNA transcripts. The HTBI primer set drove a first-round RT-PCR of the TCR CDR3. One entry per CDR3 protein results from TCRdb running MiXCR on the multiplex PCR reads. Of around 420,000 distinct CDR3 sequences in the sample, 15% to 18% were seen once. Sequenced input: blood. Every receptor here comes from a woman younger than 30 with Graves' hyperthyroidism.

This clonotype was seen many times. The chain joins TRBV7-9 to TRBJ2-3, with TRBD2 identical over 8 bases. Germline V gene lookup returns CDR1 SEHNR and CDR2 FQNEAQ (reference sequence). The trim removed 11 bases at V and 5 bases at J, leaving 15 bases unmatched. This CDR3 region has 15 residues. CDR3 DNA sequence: TGTGCCGGGGCGGATCGGCGGGGGGTAGGAGATACGCAGTATTTT. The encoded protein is CAGADRRGVGDTQYF.

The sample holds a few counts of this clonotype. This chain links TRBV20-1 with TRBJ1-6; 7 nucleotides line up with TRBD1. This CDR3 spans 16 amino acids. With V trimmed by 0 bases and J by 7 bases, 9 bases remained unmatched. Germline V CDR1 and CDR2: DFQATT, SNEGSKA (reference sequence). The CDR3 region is CSARENGQVVNSPLHF. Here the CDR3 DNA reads TGCAGTGCTAGAGAGAACGGACAGGTAGTAAATTCACCCCTCCACTTT.

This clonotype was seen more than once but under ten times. The CDR3 coding sequence is TGTGCCAGCAGTGAATATCTGGCGGGGAGTAGGACTGAAGCTTTCTTT. It translates to CASSEYLAGSRTEAFF. The rearrangement links TRBV25-1 to TRBJ1-1; D is undetermined. V lost 0 bases, J lost 5 bases, and 16 bases lay in between. The V gene's germline CDR1 is MGHDK and CDR2 SYGVNS. The CDR3 spans 16 residues. Based on the CDR3 plus reference TRBV25-1 and TRBJ1-1, the full variable domain is EADIYQTPRYLVIGTGKKITLECSQTMGHDKMYWYQQDPGMELHLIHYSYGVNSTEKGDLSSESTVSRIRTEHFPLTLESARPSHTSQYLCASSEYLAGSRTEAFFGQGTRLTVV.

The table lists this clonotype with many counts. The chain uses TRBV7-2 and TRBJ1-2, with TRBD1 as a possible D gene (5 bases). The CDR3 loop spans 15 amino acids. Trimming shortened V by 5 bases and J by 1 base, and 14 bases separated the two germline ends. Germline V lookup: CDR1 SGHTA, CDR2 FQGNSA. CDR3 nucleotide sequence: TGTGCCAGCAGCCCCCGGGGGGGTTTTAACTATGGCTACACCTTC. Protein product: CASSPRGGFNYGYTF.

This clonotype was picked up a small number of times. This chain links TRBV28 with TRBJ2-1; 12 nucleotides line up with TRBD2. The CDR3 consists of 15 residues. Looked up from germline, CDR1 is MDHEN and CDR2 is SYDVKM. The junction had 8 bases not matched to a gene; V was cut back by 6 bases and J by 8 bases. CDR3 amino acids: CASSSTSGSGDEQFF. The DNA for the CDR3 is TGTGCCAGCAGCTCGACTAGCGGGAGTGGGGATGAGCAGTTCTTC.

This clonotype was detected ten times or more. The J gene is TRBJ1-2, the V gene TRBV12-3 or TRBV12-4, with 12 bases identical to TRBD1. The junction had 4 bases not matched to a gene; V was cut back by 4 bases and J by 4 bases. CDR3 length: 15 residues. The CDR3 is CASSSGQGASYGYTF. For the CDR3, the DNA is TGTGCCAGCAGTTCGGGACAGGGGGCGAGCTATGGCTACACCTTC.

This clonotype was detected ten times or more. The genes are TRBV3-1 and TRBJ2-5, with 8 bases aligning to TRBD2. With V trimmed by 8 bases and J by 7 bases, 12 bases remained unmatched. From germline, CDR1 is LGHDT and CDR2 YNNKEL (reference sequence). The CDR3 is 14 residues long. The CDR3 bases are TGTGCCAGCCCCAGAGCGGGGGCGGGGGGGACCCAGTACTTC. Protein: CASPRAGAGGTQYF.

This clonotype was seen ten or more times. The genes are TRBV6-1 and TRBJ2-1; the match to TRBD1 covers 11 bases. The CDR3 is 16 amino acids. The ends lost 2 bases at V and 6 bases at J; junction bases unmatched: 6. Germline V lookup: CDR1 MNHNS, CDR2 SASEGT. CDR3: CASSEFSGTGGNEQFF. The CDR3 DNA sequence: TGTGCCAGCAGTGAATTCTCCGGGACAGGGGGCAATGAGCAGTTCTTC.

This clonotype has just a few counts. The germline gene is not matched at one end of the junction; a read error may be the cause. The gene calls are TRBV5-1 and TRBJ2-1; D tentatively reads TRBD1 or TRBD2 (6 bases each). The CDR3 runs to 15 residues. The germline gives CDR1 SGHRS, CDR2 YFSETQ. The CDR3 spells CASSLLTGAYNEQLF. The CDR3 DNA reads TGCGCCAGCAGCCTACTAACGGGGGCCTACAATGAGCAGCTCTTC. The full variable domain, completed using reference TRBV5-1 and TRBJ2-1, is KAGVTQTPRYLIKTRGQQVTLSCSPISGHRSVSWYQQTPGQGLQFLFEYFSETQRNKGNFPGRFSGRQFSNSRSEMNVSTLELGDSALYLCASSLLTGAYNEQLFGPGTRLTVL.

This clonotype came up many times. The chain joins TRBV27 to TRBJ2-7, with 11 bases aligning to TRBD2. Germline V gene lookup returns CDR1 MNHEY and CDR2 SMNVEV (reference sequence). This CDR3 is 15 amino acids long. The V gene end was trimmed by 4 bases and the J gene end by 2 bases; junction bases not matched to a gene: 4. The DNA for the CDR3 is TGTGCCAGCAGTTACGGGACTAGCGGCCCCTACGAGCAGTACTTC. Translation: CASSYGTSGPYEQYF.

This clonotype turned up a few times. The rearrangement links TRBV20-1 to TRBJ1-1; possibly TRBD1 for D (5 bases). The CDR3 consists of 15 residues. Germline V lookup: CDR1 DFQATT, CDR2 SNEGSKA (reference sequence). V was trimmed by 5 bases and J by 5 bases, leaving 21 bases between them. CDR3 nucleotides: TGCAGTGCTCCCAACCAGCCAGGGACGGGAACTGAAGCTTTCTTT. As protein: CSAPNQPGTGTEAFF.

The CDR3: CASSASVAYEQYF. In nucleotides, the CDR3 is TGTGCCAGCAGCGCCTCGGTGGCCTACGAGCAGTACTTC. This sequence joins TRBV7-9 and TRBJ2-7; D not resolved. The V gene lost 5 bases and the J gene lost 2 bases, with 10 bases spanning the gap. The CDR3 contains 13 residues. The V gene's germline CDR1 is SEHNR and CDR2 FQNEAQ (reference sequence).

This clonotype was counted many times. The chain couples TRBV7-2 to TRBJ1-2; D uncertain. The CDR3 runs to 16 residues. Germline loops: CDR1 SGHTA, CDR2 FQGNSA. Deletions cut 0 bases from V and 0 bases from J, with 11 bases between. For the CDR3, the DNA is TGTGCCAGCAGCTTAGCGGGCCCAGCTGCTAACTATGGCTACACCTTC. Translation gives CASSLAGPAANYGYTF.

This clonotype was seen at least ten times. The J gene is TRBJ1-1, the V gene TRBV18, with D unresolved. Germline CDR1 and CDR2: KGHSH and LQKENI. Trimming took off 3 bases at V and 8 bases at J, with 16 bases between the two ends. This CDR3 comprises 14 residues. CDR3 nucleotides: TGTGCCAGCTCACCCCAAGGGATAGGGTTCGAAGCTTTCTTT. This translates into CASSPQGIGFEAFF.

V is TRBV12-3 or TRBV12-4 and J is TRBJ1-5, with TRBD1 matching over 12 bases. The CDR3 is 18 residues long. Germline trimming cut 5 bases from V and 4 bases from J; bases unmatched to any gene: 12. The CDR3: CASSTGTGGFGVNQPQHF. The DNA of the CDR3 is TGTGCCAGCAGTACCGGGACAGGGGGCTTTGGAGTAAATCAGCCCCAGCATTTT.

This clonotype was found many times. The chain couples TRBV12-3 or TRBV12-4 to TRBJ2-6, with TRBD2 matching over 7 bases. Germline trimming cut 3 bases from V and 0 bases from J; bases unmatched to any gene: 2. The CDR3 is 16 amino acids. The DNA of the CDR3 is TGTGCCAGCAGTTTCGGGGGGTTCTCTGGGGCCAACGTCCTGACTTTC. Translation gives CASSFGGFSGANVLTF.

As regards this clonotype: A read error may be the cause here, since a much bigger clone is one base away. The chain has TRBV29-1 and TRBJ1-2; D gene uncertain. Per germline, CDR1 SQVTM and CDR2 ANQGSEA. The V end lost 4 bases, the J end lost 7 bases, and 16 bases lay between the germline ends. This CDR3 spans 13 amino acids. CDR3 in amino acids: CSVGPHGLCGYTF. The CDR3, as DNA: TGCAGCGTTGGCCCTCACGGTCTCTGTGGCTACACCTTC.

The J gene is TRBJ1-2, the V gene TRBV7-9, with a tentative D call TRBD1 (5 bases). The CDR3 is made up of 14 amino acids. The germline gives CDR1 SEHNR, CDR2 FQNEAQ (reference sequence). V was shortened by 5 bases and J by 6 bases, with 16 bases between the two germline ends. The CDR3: CASSLGQGIDGYTF. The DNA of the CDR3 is TGTGCCAGCAGCCTCGGGCAGGGAATCGATGGCTACACCTTC.

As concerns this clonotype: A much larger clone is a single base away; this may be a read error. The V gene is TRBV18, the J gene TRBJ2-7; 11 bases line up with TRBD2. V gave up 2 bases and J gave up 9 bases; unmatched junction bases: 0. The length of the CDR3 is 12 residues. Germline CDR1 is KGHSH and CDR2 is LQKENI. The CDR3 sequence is CASSPTSGGQYF. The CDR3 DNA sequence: TGTGCCAGCTCACCAACTAGCGGGGGGCAGTACTTC.

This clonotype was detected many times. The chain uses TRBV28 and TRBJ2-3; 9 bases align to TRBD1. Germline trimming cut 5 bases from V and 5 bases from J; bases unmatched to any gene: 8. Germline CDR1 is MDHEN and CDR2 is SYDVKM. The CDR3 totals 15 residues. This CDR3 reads CASSKPGQGIDTQYF. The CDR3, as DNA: TGTGCCAGCAGTAAACCGGGACAGGGAATAGATACGCAGTATTTT.

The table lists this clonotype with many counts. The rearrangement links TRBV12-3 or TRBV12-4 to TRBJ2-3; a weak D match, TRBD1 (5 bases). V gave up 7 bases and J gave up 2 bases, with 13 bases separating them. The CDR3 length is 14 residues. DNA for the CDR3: TGTGCCAGCATGGGGCGATTCAACACAGATACGCAGTATTTT. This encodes CASMGRFNTDTQYF.

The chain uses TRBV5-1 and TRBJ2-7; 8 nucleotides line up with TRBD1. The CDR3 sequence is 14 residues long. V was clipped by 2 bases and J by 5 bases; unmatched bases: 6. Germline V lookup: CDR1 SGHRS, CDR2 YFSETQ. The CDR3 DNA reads TGCGCCAGCAGCTTTGGCAGGGGGCAGAACGAGCAGTACTTC. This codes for CASSFGRGQNEQYF.

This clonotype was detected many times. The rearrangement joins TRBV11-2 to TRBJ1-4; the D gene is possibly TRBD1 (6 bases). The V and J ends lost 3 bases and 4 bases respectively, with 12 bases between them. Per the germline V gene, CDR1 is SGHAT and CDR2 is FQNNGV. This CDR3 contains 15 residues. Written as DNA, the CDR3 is TGTGCCAGCAGCTTTATCAGGGGTGGTAATGAAAAACTGTTTTTT. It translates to CASSFIRGGNEKLFF. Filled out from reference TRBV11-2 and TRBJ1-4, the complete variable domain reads EAGVAQSPRYKIIEKRQSVAFWCNPISGHATLYWYQQILGQGPKLLIQFQNNGVVDDSQLPKDRFSAERLKGVDSTLKIQPAKLEDSAVYLCASSFIRGGNEKLFFGSGTQLSVL.

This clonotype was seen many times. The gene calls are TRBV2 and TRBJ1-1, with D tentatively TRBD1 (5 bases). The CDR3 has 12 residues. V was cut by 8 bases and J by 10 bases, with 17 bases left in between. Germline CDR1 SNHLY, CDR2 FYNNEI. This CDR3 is CASSTGLRGAFF. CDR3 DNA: TGTGCCAGCTCGACGGGGTTAAGGGGAGCTTTCTTT.

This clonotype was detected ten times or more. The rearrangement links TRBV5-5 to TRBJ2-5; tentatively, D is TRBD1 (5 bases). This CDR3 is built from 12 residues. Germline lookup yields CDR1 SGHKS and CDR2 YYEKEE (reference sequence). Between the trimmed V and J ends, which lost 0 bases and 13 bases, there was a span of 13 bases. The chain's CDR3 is CASSLDNQGPYF. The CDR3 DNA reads TGTGCCAGCAGCTTGGATAACCAGGGTCCGTACTTC.

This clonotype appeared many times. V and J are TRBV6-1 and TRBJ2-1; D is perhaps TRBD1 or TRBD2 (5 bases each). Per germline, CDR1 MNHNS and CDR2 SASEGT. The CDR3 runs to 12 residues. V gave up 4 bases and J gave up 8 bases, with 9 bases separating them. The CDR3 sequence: CASSVRDHEQFF. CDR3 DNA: TGTGCCAGCAGTGTCAGGGACCATGAGCAGTTCTTC.

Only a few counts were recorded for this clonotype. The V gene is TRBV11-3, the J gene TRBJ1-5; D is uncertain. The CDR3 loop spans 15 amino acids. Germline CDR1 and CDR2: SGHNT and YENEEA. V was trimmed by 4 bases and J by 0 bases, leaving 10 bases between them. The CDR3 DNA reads TGTGCCAGCAGCTCCACCGGGAATAGCAATCAGCCCCAGCATTTT. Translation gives CASSSTGNSNQPQHF. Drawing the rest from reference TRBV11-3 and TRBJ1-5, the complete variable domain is EAGVVQSPRYKIIEKKQPVAFWCNPISGHNTLYWYLQNLGQGPELLIRYENEEAVDDSQLPKDRFSAERLKGVDSTLKIQPAELGDSAVYLCASSSTGNSNQPQHFGDGTRLSIL.

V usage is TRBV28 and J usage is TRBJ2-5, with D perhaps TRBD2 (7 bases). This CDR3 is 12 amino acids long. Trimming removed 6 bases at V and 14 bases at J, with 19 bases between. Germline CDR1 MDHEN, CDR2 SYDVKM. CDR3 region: CASRRGPSVFYF. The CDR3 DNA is TGTGCCAGCAGGCGGGGGCCTAGCGTGTTTTACTTC.

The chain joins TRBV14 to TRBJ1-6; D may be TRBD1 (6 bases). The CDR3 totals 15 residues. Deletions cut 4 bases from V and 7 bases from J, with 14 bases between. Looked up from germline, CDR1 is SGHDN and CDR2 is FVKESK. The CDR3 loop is CASSLEGGLNSPLHF. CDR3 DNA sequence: TGTGCCAGCAGCCTAGAGGGGGGGTTAAATTCACCCCTCCACTTT.